These 13 T cell receptor beta chains came from one sample sequenced in a study of T-cell reconstitution after alpha-beta-depleted transplantation in children (dated by TCRdb to the mid-2010s). The method behind the library was PCR. TCRdb names Illumina HiSeq 2500 as the instrument used. To normalize quantification of the TCRbeta repertoire, the TCR libraries were built with molecular barcoding that relied on unique molecular identifiers. TCRdb passed the public sequencing reads through fastp at Q25 and MiXCR, retaining productive beta sequences. Records with the same CDR3 protein are collapsed into one entry carrying the most frequent genes and DNA. This sample gives some 200,000 distinct CDR3 sequences in total; 9.7% of them show up just once. The ten most abundant clones make up around 5% of the sample. The sequenced sample was PBMCs from the stem cell graft donor, obtained from the stem cell graft. These receptors came from a human donor who donated a stem cell graft to a child with SCID.

As to this clonotype: A much larger clonotype is one base distant, so this may be a read error. This sequence joins TRBV18 and TRBJ1-2; D gene uncertain. Germline loops: CDR1 KGHSH, CDR2 LQKENI. The CDR3 consists of 12 residues. The CDR3 is CASSPDGGGYPF. The CDR3 DNA reads as TGTGCCAGCTCACCGGATGGAGGTGGCTACCCCTTC.

This clonotype showed up many times. The chain employs TRBV12-3 or TRBV12-4 and TRBJ1-1, with 8 positions matching TRBD1. J gave up 3 bases and V 6 bases, and 0 bases lay outside the gene matches. The CDR3 is 12 amino acids. CDR3 region: CASRTGDTEAFF. In DNA form, the CDR3 reads TGTGCCAGCAGGACAGGGGACACTGAAGCTTTCTTT.

The V gene is TRBV4-3, the J gene TRBJ2-1, with D possibly matching TRBD1 (6 bases). Per germline, CDR1 LGHNA and CDR2 YSLEER. The V gene lost 1 base and the J gene lost 0 bases, with 19 bases spanning the gap. The CDR3 contains 19 residues. The CDR3 DNA reads as TGCGCCAGCAGCCAAGCGTTCCCCGATGGGGGCCTCTCCTACAATGAGCAGTTCTTC. Translating gives CASSQAFPDGGLSYNEQFF.

This clonotype was observed at least ten times. The rearrangement links TRBV20-1 to TRBJ1-2; D gene uncertain. CDR3 length: 11 residues. V shed 3 bases and J shed 7 bases, with 9 bases lying between them. Germline V lookup: CDR1 DFQATT, CDR2 SNEGSKA (reference sequence). CDR3 residues: CSASSGLGYTF. CDR3 sequence (DNA): TGCAGTGCTAGTTCCGGACTTGGCTACACCTTC.

This clonotype was seen many times. The chain combines TRBV28 with TRBJ2-1; 11 bases fit TRBD1. This CDR3 has 16 residues. Trimming took 6 bases from V and 2 from J; bases not matched to a gene: 6. The germline V gene has CDR1 MDHEN and CDR2 SYDVKM. DNA for the CDR3: TGTGCCAGCAGCTGGGACAGGGGGTTTCCCTACAATGAGCAGTTCTTC. This encodes CASSWDRGFPYNEQFF.

This clonotype was counted a few times. The chain employs TRBV2 and TRBJ2-5; 9 bases are shared with TRBD2. Trimming took 8 bases from V and 2 from J; bases not matched to a gene: 6. CDR3 size: 14 residues. CDR1 SNHLY and CDR2 FYNNEI come from the germline V gene. The CDR3 sequence: CASGRSGGQETQYF. In nucleotides, the CDR3 is TGTGCCAGCGGCCGTAGCGGGGGACAAGAGACCCAGTACTTC. Drawing the rest from reference TRBV2 and TRBJ2-5, the complete variable domain is EPEVTQTPSHQVTQMGQEVILRCVPISNHLYFYWYRQILGQKVEFLVSFYNNEISEKSEIFDDQFSVERPDGSNFTLKIRSTKLEDSAMYFCASGRSGGQETQYFGPGTRLLVL.

This clonotype occurred many times. The chain couples TRBV3-1 to TRBJ2-3; perhaps TRBD2 as D (6 bases). Germline loops: CDR1 LGHDT, CDR2 YNNKEL (reference sequence). Trimming removed 3 bases at V and 2 bases at J, with 12 bases between. The CDR3 is made up of 15 amino acids. This CDR3 reads CASSHARRDTDTQYF. As DNA, the CDR3 is TGTGCCAGCAGCCACGCCCGGCGGGACACAGATACGCAGTATTTT.

There are many counts of this clonotype. The rearrangement uses TRBV11-2 and TRBJ2-7, with D tentatively TRBD1 (5 bases). This CDR3 comprises 13 residues. V was trimmed by 3 bases and J by 5 bases, leaving 11 bases between them. Germline lookup yields CDR1 SGHAT and CDR2 FQNNGV. As DNA, the CDR3 is TGTGCCAGCAGCTTGCGCGCAGGGAACGAGCAGTACTTC. This translates into CASSLRAGNEQYF.

This clonotype was recorded many times. The genes are TRBV5-1 and TRBJ1-4, with TRBD1 identical over 7 bases. CDR1 and CDR2 from the germline V gene are SGHRS and YFSETQ. The CDR3 is 14 residues long. Germline trimming cut 2 bases from V and 7 bases from J; bases unmatched to any gene: 5. The CDR3 DNA sequence: TGCGCCAGCAGCTTACTCCAGGGGGGTGAAAAACTGTTTTTT. Amino acid sequence: CASSLLQGGEKLFF.

Comments on this clonotype: At one of its ends the junction is not consistent with the germline gene, which may arise from a read error. The rearrangement links TRBV12-5 to TRBJ2-3; no reliable D call. Germline V CDR1 and CDR2: LGHNT, FRNRAP. This CDR3 comprises 17 residues. The CDR3 reads CGSGLALKDSTTDTQYF. The CDR3 DNA is TGTGGTAGTGGGTTGGCTCTAAAGGATAGTACCACAGATACGCAGTATTTT. Based on the CDR3 plus reference TRBV12-5 and TRBJ2-3, the full variable domain is DARVTQTPRHKVTEMGQEVTMRCQPILGHNTVFWYRQTMMQGLELLAYFRNRAPLDDSGMPKDRFSAEMPDATLATLKIQPSEPRDSAVYFCGSGLALKDSTTDTQYFGPGTRLTVL.

Ten or more counts support this clonotype. CDR3 protein: CASSPRAGTKGNQPQHF. In DNA, the CDR3 is TGTGCCAGCAGCCCCCGGGCCGGCACAAAGGGCAATCAGCCCCAGCATTTT. The chain couples TRBV7-8 to TRBJ1-5; D gene ambiguous. Trimming removed 5 bases at V and 2 bases at J, with 19 bases between. The CDR3 totals 17 residues. CDR1 is SGHVS, CDR2 FQNEAQ, per germline.

This clonotype was seen many times. The chain uses TRBV7-2 and TRBJ2-1, with D possibly matching TRBD2 (6 bases). The germline CDR1 and CDR2 sequences are SGHTA and FQGNSA. The CDR3 runs to 14 residues. The V gene lost 5 bases and the J gene lost 3 bases, with 11 bases spanning the gap. For the CDR3, the DNA is TGTGCCAGCAGCCCCCCGGGGGTCTACAATGAGCAGTTCTTC. Its protein product is CASSPPGVYNEQFF.

This clonotype occurred many times. V usage is TRBV20-1 and J usage is TRBJ1-1, with D possibly matching TRBD1 (5 bases). CDR1 is DFQATT, CDR2 SNEGSKA, per germline (reference sequence). V lost 6 bases and J lost 0, with 14 bases in between. The CDR3 is made up of 14 amino acids. Written as DNA, the CDR3 is TGCAGTGCCAGGGAAGGAACGGTGAACACTGAAGCTTTCTTT. Protein product: CSAREGTVNTEAFF.